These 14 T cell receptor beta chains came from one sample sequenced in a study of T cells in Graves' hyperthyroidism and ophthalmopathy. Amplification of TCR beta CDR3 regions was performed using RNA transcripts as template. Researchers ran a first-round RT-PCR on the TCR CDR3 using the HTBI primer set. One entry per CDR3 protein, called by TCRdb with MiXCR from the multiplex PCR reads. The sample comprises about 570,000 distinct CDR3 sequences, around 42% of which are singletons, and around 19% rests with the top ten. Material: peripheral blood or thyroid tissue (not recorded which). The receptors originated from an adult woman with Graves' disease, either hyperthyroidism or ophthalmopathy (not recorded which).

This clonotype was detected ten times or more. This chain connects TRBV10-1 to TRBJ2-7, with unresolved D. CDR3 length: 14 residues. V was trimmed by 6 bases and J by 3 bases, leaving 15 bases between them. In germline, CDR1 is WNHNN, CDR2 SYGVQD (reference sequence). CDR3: CASSATRLNYEQYF. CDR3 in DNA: TGCGCCAGCAGCGCCACGAGGCTAAACTACGAGCAGTACTTC.

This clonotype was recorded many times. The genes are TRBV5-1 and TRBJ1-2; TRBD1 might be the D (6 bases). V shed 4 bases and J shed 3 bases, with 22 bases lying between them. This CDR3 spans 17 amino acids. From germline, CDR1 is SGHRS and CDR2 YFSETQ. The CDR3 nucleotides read TGCGCCAGCAGCGGCCTGGAGTTTTCGGGGGGCGACTATGGCTACACCTTC. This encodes CASSGLEFSGGDYGYTF.

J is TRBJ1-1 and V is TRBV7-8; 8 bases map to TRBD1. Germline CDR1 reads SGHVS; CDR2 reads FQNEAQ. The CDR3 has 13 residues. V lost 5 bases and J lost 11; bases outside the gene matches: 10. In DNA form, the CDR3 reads TGTGCCAGCAGCGGTTCCGGGACAGGCTCCGCTTTCTTT. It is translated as CASSGSGTGSAFF.

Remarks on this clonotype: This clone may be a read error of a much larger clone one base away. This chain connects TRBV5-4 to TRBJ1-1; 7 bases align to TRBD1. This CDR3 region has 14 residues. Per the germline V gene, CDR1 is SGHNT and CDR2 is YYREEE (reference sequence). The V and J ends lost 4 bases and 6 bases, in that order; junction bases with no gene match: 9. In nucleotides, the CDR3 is TGTGCCAGCAGCCCCCGGGACAGCCACGCTGAAGCTTTCTTT. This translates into CASSPRDSHAEAFF.

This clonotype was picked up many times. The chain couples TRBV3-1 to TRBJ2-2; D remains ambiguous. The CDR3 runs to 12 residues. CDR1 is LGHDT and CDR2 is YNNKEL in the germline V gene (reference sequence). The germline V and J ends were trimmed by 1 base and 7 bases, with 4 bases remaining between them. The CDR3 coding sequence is TGTGCCAGCAGCCAAGGGGTCGGGGAGCTGTTTTTT. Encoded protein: CASSQGVGELFF.

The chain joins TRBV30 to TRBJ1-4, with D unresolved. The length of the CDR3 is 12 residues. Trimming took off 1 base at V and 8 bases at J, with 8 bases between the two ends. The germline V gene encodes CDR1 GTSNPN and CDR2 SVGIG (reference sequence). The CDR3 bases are TGTGCCTGGAGTGCTAAGACAGAAAAACTGTTTTTT. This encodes CAWSAKTEKLFF.

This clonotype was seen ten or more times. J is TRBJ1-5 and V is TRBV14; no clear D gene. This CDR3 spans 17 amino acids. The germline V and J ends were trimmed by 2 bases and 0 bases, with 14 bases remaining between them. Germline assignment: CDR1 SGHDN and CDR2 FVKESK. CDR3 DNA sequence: TGTGCCAGCAGCCAACGGATGAGACCTTATAGCAATCAGCCCCAGCATTTT. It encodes CASSQRMRPYSNQPQHF.

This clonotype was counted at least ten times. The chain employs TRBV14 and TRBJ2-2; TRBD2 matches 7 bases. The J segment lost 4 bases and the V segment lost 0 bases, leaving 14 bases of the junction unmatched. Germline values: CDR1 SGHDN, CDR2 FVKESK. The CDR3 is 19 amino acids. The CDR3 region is CASSQDRLASGFFTGELFF. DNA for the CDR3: TGTGCCAGCAGCCAAGATAGGCTGGCTAGCGGATTCTTCACCGGGGAGCTGTTTTTT. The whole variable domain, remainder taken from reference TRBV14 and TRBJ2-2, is EAGVTQFPSHSVIEKGQTVTLRCDPISGHDNLYWYRRVMGKEIKFLLHFVKESKQDESGMPNNRFLAERTGGTYSTLKVQPAELEDSGVYFCASSQDRLASGFFTGELFFGEGSRLTVL.

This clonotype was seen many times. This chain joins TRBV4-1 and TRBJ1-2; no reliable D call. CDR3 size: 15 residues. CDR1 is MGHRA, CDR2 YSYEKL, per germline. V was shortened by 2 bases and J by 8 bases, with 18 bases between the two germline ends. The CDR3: CASSQPVSGSKGYTF. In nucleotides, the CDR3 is TGCGCCAGCAGCCAACCAGTCTCGGGGTCGAAGGGCTACACCTTC.

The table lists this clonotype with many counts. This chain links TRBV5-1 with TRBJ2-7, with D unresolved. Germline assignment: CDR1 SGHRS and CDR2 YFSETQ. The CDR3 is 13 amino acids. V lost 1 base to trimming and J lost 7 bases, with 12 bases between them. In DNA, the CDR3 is TGCGCCAGCAGCTTGCTGACTTCTTCTGAGCAGTACTTC. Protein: CASSLLTSSEQYF.

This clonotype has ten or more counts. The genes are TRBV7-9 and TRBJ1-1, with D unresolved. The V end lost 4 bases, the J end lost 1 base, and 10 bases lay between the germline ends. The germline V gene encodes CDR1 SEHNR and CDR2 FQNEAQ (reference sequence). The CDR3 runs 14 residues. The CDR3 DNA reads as TGTGCCAGCAGCTCCCGCCCAGGGAACACTGAAGCTTTCTTT. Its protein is CASSSRPGNTEAFF.

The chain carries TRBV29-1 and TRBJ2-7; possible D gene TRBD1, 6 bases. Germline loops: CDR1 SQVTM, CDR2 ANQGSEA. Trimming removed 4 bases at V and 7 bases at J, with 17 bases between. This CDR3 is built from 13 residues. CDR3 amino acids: CSVGAGVTHEQYF. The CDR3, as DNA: TGCAGCGTTGGTGCAGGGGTCACTCATGAGCAGTACTTC.

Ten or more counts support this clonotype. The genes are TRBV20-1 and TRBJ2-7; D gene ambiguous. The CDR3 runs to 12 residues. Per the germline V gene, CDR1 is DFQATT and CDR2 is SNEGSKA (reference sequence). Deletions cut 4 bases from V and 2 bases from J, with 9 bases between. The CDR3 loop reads CSAIGKTYEQYF. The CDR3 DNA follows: TGCAGTGCTATAGGCAAGACCTACGAGCAGTACTTC.

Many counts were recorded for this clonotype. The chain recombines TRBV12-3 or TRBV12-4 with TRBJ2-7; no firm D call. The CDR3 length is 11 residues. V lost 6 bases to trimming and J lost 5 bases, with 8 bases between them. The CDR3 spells CASSRIDEQYF. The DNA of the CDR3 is TGTGCCAGCAGCCGGATCGACGAGCAGTACTTC.